This is a list of T cell receptor beta chains from one sample in a study of blood T cell repertoires in COVID-19. Repertoires were generated with immunoSEQ multiplex PCR, while TCRdb's copy carries only in-frame clones and drops some. The sample yields about 270,000 clones, 91% seen once. The sample taken for sequencing was PBMCs or T cells enriched from blood (not recorded which). These receptors originate from a man aged 40-49 years who had been exposed to COVID-19. Each CDR3 is given with its conserved first and last residue. The D gene is left open where the match is weak. Where a row states a size, it is once, few, many or the class of an expanded clone; other rows omit it.

v_gene: TRBV27; abundance: -; j_gene: TRBJ1-2; d_gene: TRBD1; CDR3aa: CASSLSGQVAYGYTF; CDR3nt: TGTGCCAGCAGTTTATCAGGACAGGTGGCCTATGGCTACACCTTC
v_gene: TRBV30; abundance: -; j_gene: TRBJ1-2; d_gene: -; CDR3aa: CAWSAGPGGYTF; CDR3nt: TGTGCCTGGAGTGCAGGGCCAGGGGGCTACACCTTC
v_gene: TRBV21-1; abundance: -; j_gene: TRBJ2-7; d_gene: -; CDR3aa: CASSISSPYHQGQPRGYEQYF; CDR3nt: TGTGCCAGCAGCATTTCCTCCCCTTACCACCAGGGACAGCCAAGGGGCTACGAGCAGTACTTC
v_gene: TRBV12-3/TRBV12-4; abundance: -; j_gene: TRBJ2-1; d_gene: TRBD1; CDR3aa: CASSWGQGDEQFF; CDR3nt: TGTGCCAGCAGTTGGGGACAGGGCGATGAGCAGTTCTTC
v_gene: TRBV7-3; abundance: -; j_gene: TRBJ2-3; d_gene: TRBD2; CDR3aa: CASSPGGLATDTQYF; CDR3nt: TGTGCCAGCAGCCCTGGGGGACTAGCGACAGATACGCAGTATTTT
v_gene: TRBV5-1; abundance: -; j_gene: TRBJ1-1; d_gene: -; CDR3aa: CASSLEGRSTEAFF; CDR3nt: TGCGCCAGCAGCTTGGAAGGGAGATCCACTGAAGCTTTCTTT
v_gene: TRBV3-1/TRBV3-2; abundance: -; j_gene: TRBJ2-5; d_gene: TRBD2; CDR3aa: CASSQAPYREAREETQYF; CDR3nt: TGTGCCAGCAGCCAAGCCCCCTACCGGGAGGCTAGGGAAGAGACCCAGTACTTC
v_gene: TRBV19; abundance: -; j_gene: TRBJ2-1; d_gene: TRBD1; CDR3aa: CASSIDQDRGRPYNEQFF; CDR3nt: TGTGCCAGTAGTATAGATCAGGACAGGGGGCGGCCATACAATGAGCAGTTCTTC
v_gene: TRBV28; abundance: -; j_gene: TRBJ1-1; d_gene: -; CDR3aa: CASSNTEAFF; CDR3nt: TGTGCCTCGTCGAACACTGAAGCTTTCTTT
v_gene: TRBV10-3; abundance: -; j_gene: TRBJ2-5; d_gene: -; CDR3aa: CAISAGETQYF; CDR3nt: TGTGCCATCAGCGCAGGAGAGACCCAGTACTTC
v_gene: TRBV24-1; abundance: -; j_gene: TRBJ2-2; d_gene: TRBD1; CDR3aa: CATSDLQPVQGWSTGELFF; CDR3nt: TGTGCCACCAGTGATCTGCAGCCCGTACAGGGGTGGAGCACCGGGGAGCTGTTTTTT
v_gene: TRBV13; abundance: -; j_gene: TRBJ2-7; d_gene: -; CDR3aa: CASSTGQPYEQYF; CDR3nt: TGTGCCAGCAGCACCGGACAGCCCTACGAGCAGTACTTC
v_gene: TRBV28; abundance: -; j_gene: TRBJ1-1; d_gene: -; CDR3aa: CASRFILNTEAFF; CDR3nt: TGTGCCAGCAGATTTATATTGAACACTGAAGCTTTCTTT
v_gene: TRBV4-1; abundance: -; j_gene: TRBJ2-2; d_gene: -; CDR3aa: CASSQEPDRFAGELFF; CDR3nt: TGCGCCAGCAGCCAAGAACCCGACAGGTTCGCCGGGGAGCTGTTTTTT
v_gene: TRBV5-8; abundance: -; j_gene: TRBJ1-3; d_gene: -; CDR3aa: CASSFDRPGSGNTIYF; CDR3nt: TGTGCCAGCAGCTTTGACAGGCCGGGCTCTGGAAACACCATATATTTT
v_gene: TRBV25-1; abundance: -; j_gene: TRBJ1-6; d_gene: -; CDR3aa: CASSGPNDSPLHF; CDR3nt: TGTGCCAGCAGTGGTCCCAATGATTCACCCCTCCACTTT
v_gene: TRBV19; abundance: -; j_gene: TRBJ1-6; d_gene: -; CDR3aa: CASSRAASAGSPLHF; CDR3nt: TGTGCCAGTAGTCGTGCGGCCTCGGCGGGTTCACCCCTCCACTTT
v_gene: TRBV27; abundance: -; j_gene: TRBJ1-1; d_gene: -; CDR3aa: CASSLWYSGSTEAFF; CDR3nt: TGTGCCAGCAGCCTGTGGTATTCGGGTAGCACTGAAGCTTTCTTT
v_gene: TRBV10-2; abundance: once; j_gene: TRBJ2-1; d_gene: TRBD1; CDR3aa: CASSDPPGGQSNNEQFF; CDR3nt: TGCGCCAGCAGTGACCCCCCTGGGGGACAGTCCAACAATGAGCAGTTCTTC
v_gene: TRBV6-4; abundance: once; j_gene: TRBJ2-7; d_gene: -; CDR3aa: CASSRESGYEQYF; CDR3nt: TGTGCCAGCAGTCGGGAGTCGGGCTACGAGCAGTACTTC
v_gene: TRBV7-9; abundance: -; j_gene: TRBJ1-4; d_gene: -; CDR3aa: CASSSETLPTNEKLFF; CDR3nt: TGTGCCAGCAGCTCCGAGACATTACCAACTAATGAAAAACTGTTTTTT
v_gene: TRBV7-9; abundance: -; j_gene: TRBJ2-1; d_gene: TRBD1; CDR3aa: CASSLNLPEGQGHNEQFF; CDR3nt: TGTGCCAGCAGCTTAAACCTTCCAGAAGGACAGGGGCACAATGAGCAGTTCTTC
v_gene: TRBV27; abundance: -; j_gene: TRBJ1-1; d_gene: TRBD1; CDR3aa: CASSLGIRDRDFEAFF; CDR3nt: TGTGCCAGCAGTTTAGGCATTCGGGACAGGGACTTTGAAGCTTTCTTT
v_gene: TRBV11-2; abundance: -; j_gene: TRBJ2-3; d_gene: -; CDR3aa: CASSRLVAMIPTDTQYF; CDR3nt: TGTGCCAGCAGCCGACTAGTCGCAATGATTCCCACAGATACGCAGTATTTT
v_gene: TRBV14; abundance: few; j_gene: TRBJ1-2; d_gene: TRBD1; CDR3aa: CASSQDRRSYTF; CDR3nt: TGTGCCAGCAGCCAGGACAGGAGGAGCTACACCTTC
v_gene: TRBV4-1; abundance: -; j_gene: TRBJ2-7; d_gene: TRBD1; CDR3aa: CASSQLGRGLSYEQYF; CDR3nt: TGCGCCAGCAGCCAATTGGGCAGGGGGCTATCCTACGAGCAGTACTTC
v_gene: TRBV7-9; abundance: -; j_gene: TRBJ1-4; d_gene: -; CDR3aa: CASFPVSELFF; CDR3nt: TGTGCCAGCTTCCCAGTTTCAGAACTGTTTTTT
v_gene: TRBV5-8; abundance: -; j_gene: TRBJ2-5; d_gene: TRBD2; CDR3aa: CASSLAGLVQETQYF; CDR3nt: TGTGCCAGCAGCTTGGCCGGACTAGTGCAAGAGACCCAGTACTTC
v_gene: TRBV6-5; abundance: -; j_gene: TRBJ2-7; d_gene: TRBD1; CDR3aa: CASRRRTGSYEQYF; CDR3nt: TGTGCCAGCAGACGCCGGACAGGGAGCTACGAGCAGTACTTC
v_gene: TRBV21-1; abundance: -; j_gene: TRBJ2-3; d_gene: -; CDR3aa: CASSAPLGTSGSQTDTQYF; CDR3nt: TGTGCCAGCAGCGCTCCGTTGGGGACTAGCGGGAGTCAAACAGATACGCAGTATTTT
v_gene: TRBV9; abundance: -; j_gene: TRBJ1-3; d_gene: TRBD1; CDR3aa: CASSVRDRGISGNTIYF; CDR3nt: TGTGCCAGCAGCGTCCGGGACAGGGGCATCTCTGGAAACACCATATATTTT
v_gene: TRBV29-1; abundance: -; j_gene: TRBJ1-2; d_gene: -; CDR3aa: CSVATGTGLYGYTF; CDR3nt: TGCAGCGTTGCCACCGGGACTGGACTCTATGGCTACACCTTC
v_gene: TRBV4-2; abundance: -; j_gene: TRBJ1-2; d_gene: -; CDR3aa: CASSQDITGTYGYTF; CDR3nt: TGTGCCAGCAGCCAAGATATTACAGGGACCTATGGCTACACCTTC
v_gene: TRBV9; abundance: -; j_gene: TRBJ1-2; d_gene: TRBD1; CDR3aa: CASSPTGAGMGYTF; CDR3nt: TGTGCCAGCAGTCCCACAGGGGCAGGGATGGGCTACACCTTC
v_gene: TRBV23-1; abundance: -; j_gene: TRBJ1-1; d_gene: TRBD1; CDR3aa: CASSPSVGTGTLTDTEAFF; CDR3nt: TGCGCCAGCAGCCCCTCCGTGGGGACAGGGACTCTTACGGACACTGAAGCTTTCTTT
v_gene: TRBV7-2; abundance: -; j_gene: TRBJ2-2; d_gene: TRBD1; CDR3aa: CASTPPGQANTEELFF; CDR3nt: TGTGCCAGCACCCCTCCCGGACAGGCGAACACCGAGGAGCTGTTTTTT
v_gene: TRBV6-2/TRBV6-3; abundance: -; j_gene: TRBJ2-6; d_gene: TRBD1; CDR3aa: CASSWSYRGSGANVLTF; CDR3nt: TGTGCCAGCAGTTGGAGTTACAGGGGTTCTGGGGCCAACGTCCTGACTTTC
v_gene: TRBV30; abundance: -; j_gene: TRBJ2-4; d_gene: -; CDR3aa: CAWSVEGTKNIQYF; CDR3nt: TGTGCCTGGAGTGTAGAGGGGACAAAAAACATTCAGTACTTC
v_gene: TRBV5-5; abundance: -; j_gene: TRBJ1-1; d_gene: TRBD1; CDR3aa: CASSLAGTGGIGAEAFF; CDR3nt: TGTGCCAGCAGCTTGGCCGGGACAGGGGGCATCGGTGCTGAAGCTTTCTTT
v_gene: TRBV19; abundance: once; j_gene: TRBJ1-2; d_gene: TRBD1; CDR3aa: CASSSPGQLTTNYGYTF; CDR3nt: TGTGCCAGTAGTAGCCCGGGACAGCTTACCACTAACTATGGCTACACCTTC
v_gene: TRBV3-1/TRBV3-2; abundance: few; j_gene: TRBJ1-2; d_gene: TRBD1; CDR3aa: CASSRLQGAGYGYTF; CDR3nt: TGTGCCAGCAGTCGATTACAGGGGGCAGGTTATGGCTACACCTTC
v_gene: TRBV11-2; abundance: -; j_gene: TRBJ2-7; d_gene: -; CDR3aa: CASRDNYEQYF; CDR3nt: TGTGCCAGCAGGGACAACTACGAGCAGTACTTC
v_gene: TRBV11-1; abundance: few; j_gene: TRBJ2-7; d_gene: -; CDR3aa: CASSLGQGSSYEQYF; CDR3nt: TGTGCCAGCAGCTTAGGGCAGGGAAGCTCCTACGAGCAGTACTTC
v_gene: TRBV7-2; abundance: -; j_gene: TRBJ2-5; d_gene: -; CDR3aa: CASSLVTSTQETQYF; CDR3nt: TGTGCCAGCAGCTTGGTTACTAGCACCCAAGAGACCCAGTACTTC
v_gene: TRBV18; abundance: -; j_gene: TRBJ2-1; d_gene: TRBD2; CDR3aa: CASSPPTGTSGSNEQFF; CDR3nt: TGTGCCAGCTCACCGCCGACCGGGACTAGCGGGAGTAATGAGCAGTTCTTC
v_gene: TRBV7-9; abundance: -; j_gene: TRBJ1-2; d_gene: -; CDR3aa: CASSSVGGVNYGYTF; CDR3nt: TGTGCCAGCAGCTCGGTCGGGGGGGTTAACTATGGCTACACCTTC
v_gene: TRBV3-1/TRBV3-2; abundance: few; j_gene: TRBJ2-2; d_gene: TRBD2; CDR3aa: CASSPTSRTGELFF; CDR3nt: TGTGCCAGCAGCCCGACTAGCAGAACCGGGGAGCTGTTTTTT
v_gene: TRBV28; abundance: -; j_gene: TRBJ2-1; d_gene: TRBD2; CDR3aa: CASCDFSGRRIEQFF; CDR3nt: TGTGCCAGCTGTGATTTTAGCGGGAGAAGGATTGAGCAGTTCTTC
v_gene: TRBV7-3; abundance: few; j_gene: TRBJ2-3; d_gene: TRBD2; CDR3aa: CASSQLAGGADTQYF; CDR3nt: TGTGCCAGCAGCCAACTAGCGGGAGGTGCAGATACGCAGTATTTT
v_gene: TRBV6-6; abundance: -; j_gene: TRBJ2-5; d_gene: -; CDR3aa: CASSIQGKETQYF; CDR3nt: TGTGCCAGCAGTATACAGGGAAAGGAGACCCAGTACTTC
v_gene: TRBV2; abundance: -; j_gene: TRBJ2-2; d_gene: TRBD2; CDR3aa: CASSERGGRTGELFF; CDR3nt: TGTGCCAGCAGTGAGCGCGGGGGTCGCACCGGGGAGCTGTTTTTT
v_gene: TRBV5-1; abundance: -; j_gene: TRBJ2-1; d_gene: -; CDR3aa: CASNPGGSFYEQFF; CDR3nt: TGCGCCAGCAATCCCGGTGGGAGTTTCTATGAGCAGTTCTTC
v_gene: TRBV28; abundance: -; j_gene: TRBJ1-1; d_gene: -; CDR3aa: CASSQEVETEAFF; CDR3nt: TGTGCCAGCAGTCAAGAGGTTGAAACTGAAGCTTTCTTT
v_gene: TRBV7-3; abundance: -; j_gene: TRBJ2-3; d_gene: -; CDR3aa: CASSSPLAEGPTDTQYF; CDR3nt: TGTGCCAGCAGCTCCCCCCTCGCGGAGGGACCCACAGATACGCAGTATTTT
v_gene: TRBV4-1; abundance: -; j_gene: TRBJ2-5; d_gene: -; CDR3aa: CASSLGLPEETQYF; CDR3nt: TGCGCCAGCAGCCTGGGACTTCCCGAAGAGACCCAGTACTTC
v_gene: TRBV7-2; abundance: -; j_gene: TRBJ1-5; d_gene: TRBD1; CDR3aa: CASSLSGGRYQPQHF; CDR3nt: TGTGCCAGCAGCTTATCAGGGGGCCGTTATCAGCCCCAGCATTTT
v_gene: TRBV30; abundance: -; j_gene: TRBJ1-3; d_gene: -; CDR3aa: CAWRDPGGSGNTIYF; CDR3nt: TGTGCCTGGAGGGACCCTGGGGGGTCGGGAAACACCATATATTTT
v_gene: TRBV9; abundance: -; j_gene: TRBJ1-2; d_gene: -; CDR3aa: CASSASNLREANYGYTF; CDR3nt: TGTGCCAGCAGCGCAAGTAACCTCCGGGAGGCTAACTATGGCTACACCTTC
v_gene: TRBV27; abundance: -; j_gene: TRBJ2-2; d_gene: -; CDR3aa: CASGDLSTNTGELFF; CDR3nt: TGTGCCAGCGGGGACTTGTCTACGAACACCGGGGAGCTGTTTTTT
v_gene: TRBV4-3; abundance: -; j_gene: TRBJ2-7; d_gene: TRBD1; CDR3aa: CASSQDWGQVYEQYF; CDR3nt: TGCGCCAGCAGCCAAGATTGGGGACAGGTCTACGAGCAGTACTTC